These 30 T cell receptor beta chains share one sample of origin, sequenced in a study of T-cell memory formation after mild COVID-19 (dated by TCRdb to about 2021). Library preparation used 5' RACE. The sequencer listed for this sample is Illumina NovaSeq 6000. TCRdb redid the processing of the public reads, applying fastp at Q25 and MiXCR, and retained in-frame beta chains. All rows with the same CDR3 protein become a single entry with the most common DNA and genes. This sample lists tens of thousands of distinct CDR3 sequences; around 14% were detected once. Jointly, the top ten make up about a third of the sample. The sample taken for sequencing was PBMCs or a T cell subset sorted from them (not recorded which). These TCRs come from an adult woman who had mild COVID-19 (a few samples of this study predate the infection). The sample titles of this study are shuffled in the database, so cell type and time point are left out; the donor was told from shared clones.

The chain has TRBV29-1 and TRBJ1-4; D gene unclear. The CDR3 consists of 13 residues. Per the germline V gene, CDR1 is SQVTM and CDR2 is ANQGSEA. V was cut by 7 bases and J by 6 bases, with 15 bases left in between. The CDR3 loop is CSAVRQEHEKLFF. DNA of the CDR3: TGCAGCGCTGTAAGGCAGGAGCATGAAAAACTGTTTTTT.

The chain carries TRBV6-5 and TRBJ2-7, with D maybe TRBD1 (6 bases). Germline V lookup: CDR1 MNHEY, CDR2 SVGAGI. The V and J ends lost 6 bases and 2 bases respectively, with 17 bases between them. The CDR3 extends over 15 amino acids. DNA for the CDR3: TGTGCCAGCAGCTCTCCCCCGGACAGTACCTACGAGCAGTACTTC. Its protein product is CASSSPPDSTYEQYF.

This clonotype was seen a few times. The chain carries TRBV5-1 and TRBJ2-1; 8 bases agree with TRBD1. Per the germline V gene, CDR1 is SGHRS and CDR2 is YFSETQ. The CDR3 loop spans 16 amino acids. V trimming: 4 bases; J trimming: 5 bases; junction bases outside the gene matches: 11. DNA for the CDR3: TGCGCCAGCAGCCGCGGGACAGGCCACACCAACAATGAGCAGTTCTTC. This gives the protein CASSRGTGHTNNEQFF.

This chain uses TRBV7-2 with TRBJ1-1; D call uncertain. The V end was cut by 3 bases, the J end by 8 bases, with 10 bases between. The germline V gene encodes CDR1 SGHTA and CDR2 FQGNSA. The CDR3 extends over 12 amino acids. The CDR3 reads CASSFGWREAFF. The CDR3 DNA reads TGTGCCAGCAGCTTTGGTTGGCGCGAAGCTTTCTTT. Together with reference TRBV7-2 and TRBJ1-1, the CDR3 gives the full variable domain: GAGVSQSPSNKVTEKGKDVELRCDPISGHTALYWYRQSLGQGLEFLIYFQGNSAPDKSGLPSDRFSAERTGGSVSTLTIQRTQQEDSAVYLCASSFGWREAFFGQGTRLTVV.

The rearrangement uses TRBV18 and TRBJ2-1; D remains ambiguous. Germline CDR1 and CDR2: KGHSH and LQKENI. V gave up 10 bases and J gave up 6 bases, with 10 bases separating them. This CDR3 region has 11 residues. DNA of the CDR3: TGTGCCACTTCTAGTTCCAATGAGCAGTTCTTC. Encoded protein: CATSSSNEQFF.

The V call is TRBV4-2, the J call TRBJ2-7; no clear D. This CDR3 comprises 9 residues. Trimming removed 7 bases from V and 7 bases from J, with 5 bases in between. The germline gives CDR1 LGHNA, CDR2 YNFKEQ. The DNA of the CDR3 is TGTGCCAGCACTACTGAGCAGTACTTC. It specifies CASTTEQYF.

This chain links TRBV9 with TRBJ1-2, with a possible D match to TRBD1 (5 bases). CDR1 SGDLS and CDR2 YYNGEE come from the germline V gene. Trimming cost V 3 bases and J 5 bases, with 23 bases left between them. The CDR3 has 17 residues. Here the CDR3 DNA reads TGTGCCAGCAGCGGACCGGGACGGGGAGCCTCGGTTTATGGCTACACCTTC. Translation gives CASSGPGRGASVYGYTF.

The rearrangement links TRBV7-9 to TRBJ1-4, with 7 nucleotides matching TRBD1. CDR3 length: 14 residues. Germline assignment: CDR1 SEHNR and CDR2 FQNEAQ (reference sequence). J lost 8 bases, V lost 5 bases, and 8 bases had no gene match. The CDR3: CASSPDRVEEKLFF. The DNA for the CDR3 is TGTGCCAGCAGCCCCGACAGGGTAGAGGAAAAACTGTTTTTT.

The J gene is TRBJ2-1, the V gene TRBV9, with TRBD2 identical over 12 bases. J was trimmed by 8 bases and V by 3 bases; bases with no gene match: 6. This CDR3 region has 15 residues. From germline, CDR1 is SGDLS and CDR2 YYNGEE. The CDR3 protein is CASSDGASGGDEQFF. DNA for the CDR3: TGTGCCAGCAGCGACGGGGCTAGCGGGGGGGATGAGCAGTTCTTC. The variable domain in full, with the rest retrieved from reference TRBV9 and TRBJ2-1, is DSGVTQTPKHLITATGQRVTLRCSPRSGDLSVYWYQQSLDQGLQFLIQYYNGEERAKGNILERFSAQQFPDLHSELNLSSLELGDSALYFCASSDGASGGDEQFFGPGTRLTVL.

This clonotype was counted a few times. V and J are TRBV12-3 or TRBV12-4 and TRBJ1-2; D is possibly TRBD1 (5 bases). V shed 7 bases and J shed 4 bases, with 13 bases lying between them. The CDR3 has 13 residues. CDR3 coding DNA: TGTGCCAGCATCCAAGGGGACGGCTATGGCTACACCTTC. Translating gives CASIQGDGYGYTF.

V and J are TRBV25-1 and TRBJ1-2; D is unclear. V was trimmed by 3 bases and J by 2 bases, leaving 10 bases between them. This CDR3 is 14 amino acids long. CDR1 is MGHDK, CDR2 SYGVNS, per germline. CDR3 bases: TGTGCCAGCAGTGATAGGGTGGCCAACTATGGCTACACCTTC. It yields the protein CASSDRVANYGYTF.

This chain links TRBV12-3 or TRBV12-4 with TRBJ1-1; D remains unclear. With 5 bases removed from V and 12 bases from J, the gap between germline ends came to 13 bases. The CDR3 contains 11 residues. The CDR3 nucleotides read TGTGCCAGCAGTCCCAGTGGGCGACCTTTCTTT. This translates into CASSPSGRPFF.

The chain couples TRBV4-1 to TRBJ1-5; D perhaps matches TRBD1 (5 bases). Trimming took off 5 bases at V and 0 bases at J, with 14 bases between the two ends. From germline, CDR1 is MGHRA and CDR2 YSYEKL. The CDR3 consists of 16 residues. This CDR3 is CASSFRQQLSNQPQHF. The CDR3 DNA reads as TGCGCCAGCAGCTTCAGACAGCAACTTAGCAATCAGCCCCAGCATTTT.

This rearrangement joins TRBV19 to TRBJ1-5; no firm D call. Trimming left V 3 bases short and J 4 bases short, with 7 bases between. Germline CDR1 LNHDA, CDR2 SQIVND (reference sequence). The CDR3 is made up of 13 amino acids. The CDR3 DNA is TGTGCCAGTAGTATCAGTCGGAATCAGCCCCAGCATTTT. Translation: CASSISRNQPQHF.

This chain joins TRBV12-3 or TRBV12-4 and TRBJ2-7; D is unresolved. This CDR3 comprises 16 residues. V gave up 4 bases and J gave up 4 bases, with 20 bases separating them. The CDR3 DNA sequence: TGTGCCAGCAGTTCTTCCCCTGAAAGGGCGGAGTACGAGCAGTACTTC. Translation gives CASSSSPERAEYEQYF.

V gene TRBV3-1 combines with J gene TRBJ1-1, with unresolved D. Trimming pared 0 bases from V and 11 bases from J, leaving 10 bases between. This CDR3 has 12 residues. Germline lookup yields CDR1 LGHDT and CDR2 YNNKEL (reference sequence). CDR3 bases: TGTGCCAGCAGCCAAGATGCAATCCGGGCTTTCTTT. Its translation: CASSQDAIRAFF.

This clonotype was observed a few times. The rearrangement uses TRBV7-6 and TRBJ2-2; a possible D gene is TRBD2 (6 bases). The CDR3 consists of 16 residues. Germline loops: CDR1 SGHVS, CDR2 FNYEAQ. The germline V and J ends were trimmed by 4 bases and 6 bases, with 18 bases remaining between them. The CDR3 coding sequence is TGTGCCAGCAGCTGGGTAGGGAGCGGGTACCCCGGGGAGCTGTTTTTT. Translated, it gives CASSWVGSGYPGELFF.

The table lists this clonotype with many counts. Compared with germline, one end of the junction differs, possibly owing to a read error. The V call is TRBV7-2, the J call TRBJ1-2; TRBD1 might be the D (5 bases). Germline lookup yields CDR1 SGHTA and CDR2 FQGNSA. The CDR3 spans 16 residues. The CDR3 region is CASSLGTDKGSRKLSF. DNA of the CDR3: TGTGCCAGCAGTCTCGGGACGGACAAAGGTTCTAGAAAACTTTCCTTC.

CDR3 loop: CASSGTSGPYSYNEQFF. In DNA form, the CDR3 reads TGTGCCAGCAGCGGGACTAGCGGGCCCTACTCCTACAATGAGCAGTTCTTC. The gene calls are TRBV7-8 and TRBJ2-1; 12 bases fit TRBD2. The germline V gene encodes CDR1 SGHVS and CDR2 FQNEAQ. This CDR3 is built from 17 residues. Trimming at V came to 5 bases and at J to 0 bases, leaving 5 bases not matched to a gene. Full variable domain (remainder filled in from reference TRBV7-8 and TRBJ2-1): GAGVSQSPRYKVAKRGQDVALRCDPISGHVSLFWYQQALGQGPEFLTYFQNEAQLDKSGLPSDRFFAERPEGSVSTLKIQRTQQEDSAVYLCASSGTSGPYSYNEQFFGPGTRLTVL.

V and J are TRBV7-9 and TRBJ2-3; D might be TRBD2 (6 bases). The CDR3 sequence is 15 residues long. Germline V lookup: CDR1 SEHNR, CDR2 FQNEAQ (reference sequence). With 5 bases removed from V and 0 bases from J, the gap between germline ends came to 12 bases. The CDR3 spells CASSRSGASTDTQYF. The CDR3 region has the DNA TGTGCCAGCAGCCGTAGCGGAGCTAGCACAGATACGCAGTATTTT.

CDR3 sequence: CASSQLGSGGYIQYF. The CDR3, as DNA: TGTGCCAGCAGTCAGTTGGGGAGCGGGGGGTACATTCAGTACTTC. The chain has TRBV6-5 and TRBJ2-4; 9 positions agree with TRBD2. Unmatched junction bases numbered 10, after V lost 5 bases and J lost 8 bases. Germline assignment: CDR1 MNHEY and CDR2 SVGAGI. The CDR3 spans 15 residues.

The CDR3 region is CASTTYLAWGLTQYF. In nucleotides, the CDR3 is TGTGCCAGCACCACTTACCTAGCGTGGGGGTTAACGCAGTATTTT. This rearrangement joins TRBV7-2 to TRBJ2-3, with D possibly TRBD2 on 6 matching bases. Germline-derived CDR1 and CDR2 are SGHTA and FQGNSA. Trimming took 7 bases from V and 9 from J, leaving 23 bases between them. The CDR3 runs 15 residues.

The genes are TRBV7-8 and TRBJ1-2; D is perhaps TRBD1 (6 bases). From germline, CDR1 is SGHVS and CDR2 FQNEAQ. The V gene lost 3 bases and the J gene lost 6 bases, with 20 bases spanning the gap. CDR3 length: 16 amino acids. This CDR3 is CASSLDGPGHANGYTF. DNA for the CDR3: TGTGCCAGCAGCTTGGACGGACCGGGACATGCGAATGGCTACACCTTC.

This chain uses TRBV5-1 with TRBJ2-7, with D possibly being TRBD1 (6 bases). This CDR3 spans 15 amino acids. V lost 4 bases, J lost 5 bases, and 19 bases lay in between. Germline CDR1 SGHRS, CDR2 YFSETQ. CDR3 DNA: TGCGCCAGCAGCATCGCCCCAGGGGAAGTCAACGAGCAGTACTTC. Its protein product is CASSIAPGEVNEQYF.

V and J are TRBV4-1 and TRBJ1-2; 9 nucleotides align to TRBD1. The germline gives CDR1 MGHRA, CDR2 YSYEKL. The junction had 3 bases not matched to a gene; V was cut back by 3 bases and J by 7 bases. The CDR3 is 13 amino acids. This chain's CDR3 is CASSHGTGTGYTF. DNA of the CDR3: TGCGCCAGCAGCCACGGGACAGGGACTGGCTACACCTTC.

This clonotype came up a few times. The rearrangement uses TRBV25-1 and TRBJ2-7; no firm D call. Looked up from germline, CDR1 is MGHDK and CDR2 is SYGVNS. This CDR3 comprises 15 residues. The V end was cut by 1 base, the J end by 7 bases, with 17 bases between. CDR3 sequence reads: CASSEFRGTPREQYF. For the CDR3, the DNA is TGTGCCAGCAGTGAATTTAGAGGCACCCCTCGGGAGCAGTACTTC.

The table lists this clonotype with a few counts. The chain combines TRBV5-5 with TRBJ1-1; a possible D gene is TRBD1 (6 bases). Per germline, CDR1 SGHKS and CDR2 YYEKEE (reference sequence). The CDR3 length is 13 residues. V was shortened by 5 bases and J by 3 bases, with 11 bases between the two germline ends. DNA for the CDR3: TGTGCCAGCAGTCAAGGACAGTACACTGAAGCTTTCTTT. It specifies CASSQGQYTEAFF.

This clonotype came up a few times. This CDR3 reads CASSFRPGEVQETQYF. CDR3 DNA sequence: TGCGCCAGCAGCTTTAGGCCCGGAGAAGTTCAAGAGACCCAGTACTTC. The gene calls are TRBV5-1 and TRBJ2-5; D is unresolved. V lost 2 bases and J lost 2, with 16 bases in between. CDR3 size: 16 residues. Germline CDR1 SGHRS, CDR2 YFSETQ.

This clonotype has only a few counts. This chain connects TRBV25-1 to TRBJ2-7, with 8 nucleotides matching TRBD2. There are 15 residues in the CDR3. The V and J ends lost 4 bases and 4 bases, in that order; junction bases with no gene match: 9. Germline V CDR1 and CDR2: MGHDK, SYGVNS. This CDR3 is CASSAGLGGEYEQYF. The CDR3 coding sequence is TGTGCCAGCAGTGCGGGACTAGGGGGTGAATACGAGCAGTACTTC.

The chain joins TRBV5-1 to TRBJ2-3; D gene ambiguous. CDR1 is SGHRS, CDR2 YFSETQ, per germline. This CDR3 comprises 14 residues. Trimming left V 0 bases short and J 2 bases short, with 7 bases between. The DNA for the CDR3 is TGCGCCAGCAGCTTGGAAACGGACACAGATACGCAGTATTTT. It translates to CASSLETDTDTQYF.